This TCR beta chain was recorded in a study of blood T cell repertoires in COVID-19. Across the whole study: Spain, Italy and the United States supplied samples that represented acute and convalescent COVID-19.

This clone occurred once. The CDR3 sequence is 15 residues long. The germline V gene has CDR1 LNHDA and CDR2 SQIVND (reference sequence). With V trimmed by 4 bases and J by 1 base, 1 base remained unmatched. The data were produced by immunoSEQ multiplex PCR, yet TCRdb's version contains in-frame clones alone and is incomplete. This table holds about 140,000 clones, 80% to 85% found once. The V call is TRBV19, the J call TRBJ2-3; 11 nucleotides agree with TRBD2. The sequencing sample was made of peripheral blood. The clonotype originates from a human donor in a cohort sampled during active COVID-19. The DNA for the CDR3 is TGTGCCAGTAGTAGGGGACTAGCGGGCACAGATACGCAGTATTTT. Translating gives CASSRGLAGTDTQYF. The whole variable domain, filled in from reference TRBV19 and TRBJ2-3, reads DGGITQSPKYLFRKEGQNVTLSCEQNLNHDAMYWYRQDPGQGLRLIYYSQIVNDFQKGDIAEGYSVSREKKESFPLTVTSAQKNPTAFYLCASSRGLAGTDTQYFGPGTRLTVL.